These 21 T cell receptor beta chains originate from one sample sequenced in a study of blood T cell repertoires in COVID-19. Sequencing used immunoSEQ multiplex PCR; TCRdb keeps in-frame clones, though not all of them. The sample yields some 150,000 clones, around 81% seen once. Source material: peripheral blood. These receptors all stem from a human donor in a cohort sampled during active COVID-19.

The rearrangement links TRBV18 to TRBJ2-1; possible D gene TRBD2, 5 bases. This CDR3 has 13 amino acids. Deletions cut 6 bases from V and 4 bases from J, with 10 bases between. CDR1 is KGHSH, CDR2 LQKENI, per germline. The CDR3 here is CASSPGIYNEQFF. The DNA for the CDR3 is TGTGCCAGCTCCCCGGGGATATACAATGAGCAGTTCTTC. Full variable domain (outside the CDR3, taken from reference TRBV18 and TRBJ2-1): NAGVMQNPRHLVRRRGQEARLRCSPMKGHSHVYWYRQLPEEGLKFMVYLQKENIIDESGMPKERFSAEFPKEGPSILRIQQVVRGDSAAYFCASSPGIYNEQFFGPGTRLTVL.

V and J are TRBV7-2 and TRBJ2-3, with D possibly matching TRBD2 (5 bases). Germline-derived CDR1 and CDR2 are SGHTA and FQGNSA. V dropped 3 bases and J dropped 2 bases, with 12 bases sitting between them. The CDR3 sequence is 15 residues long. The CDR3 DNA is TGTGCCAGCAGCTTGGAAACTAGTTTCACAGATACGCAGTATTTT. This codes for CASSLETSFTDTQYF.

The chain recombines TRBV5-1 with TRBJ1-4; 10 bases agree with TRBD1. Trimming at V came to 1 base and at J to 10 bases, leaving 4 bases not matched to a gene. The CDR3 sequence is 14 residues long. Germline CDR1 and CDR2: SGHRS and YFSETQ. DNA of the CDR3: TGCGCCAGCAGCTTGAGGGACAGGGGCGGAAAACTGTTTTTT. Protein sequence: CASSLRDRGGKLFF.

In regard to this clone: The identical CDR3 is also encoded by other nucleotide sequences in the sample. The chain has TRBV6-5 and TRBJ1-3, with D perhaps TRBD1 (6 bases). Looked up from germline, CDR1 is MNHEY and CDR2 is SVGAGI. This CDR3 spans 15 amino acids. Trimming cost V 0 bases and J 1 base, with 7 bases left between them. Here the CDR3 DNA reads TGTGCCAGCAGTTACTCGACAGGATCTGGAAACACCATATATTTT. Its protein is CASSYSTGSGNTIYF.

The chain employs TRBV5-5 and TRBJ1-2, with unresolved D. Germline V gene sequence: CDR1 SGHKS, CDR2 YYEKEE (reference sequence). Trimming cost V 1 base and J 1 base, with 5 bases left between them. The CDR3 runs to 13 residues. The CDR3 bases are TGTGCCAGCAGCTTGCACAGTAACTATGGCTACACCTTC. It translates to CASSLHSNYGYTF. Combining the CDR3 with reference TRBV5-5 and TRBJ1-2 gives the whole variable domain DAGVTQSPTHLIKTRGQQVTLRCSPISGHKSVSWYQQVLGQGPQFIFQYYEKEERGRGNFPDRFSARQFPNYSSELNVNALLLGDSALYLCASSLHSNYGYTFGSGTRLTVV.

The chain links TRBV5-1 to TRBJ1-2; D perhaps matches TRBD1 (5 bases). Germline V lookup: CDR1 SGHRS, CDR2 YFSETQ. V was pared by 4 bases and J by 8 bases, with 12 bases between. The CDR3 is 12 residues long. This CDR3 is CASSPDRIGYTF. CDR3 coding DNA: TGCGCCAGCAGCCCCGACAGAATCGGCTACACCTTC.

The chain is built from TRBV14 and TRBJ2-3; no reliable D call. V was clipped by 6 bases and J by 2 bases, with 3 bases between them. The CDR3 has 11 amino acids. From germline, CDR1 is SGHDN and CDR2 FVKESK. CDR3 coding DNA: TGTGCCAGCAGTCACACAGATACGCAGTATTTT. Translating gives CASSHTDTQYF.

CDR3 DNA sequence: TGTGCCAGCTCCGTCCACAGGGGGTCGGCCGGGGCCAACGTCCTGACTTTC. It yields the protein CASSVHRGSAGANVLTF. The chain recombines TRBV28 with TRBJ2-6, with 8 positions matching TRBD1. The germline V gene has CDR1 MDHEN and CDR2 SYDVKM. This CDR3 is 17 amino acids long. The V and J ends lost 8 bases and 4 bases, in that order; junction bases with no gene match: 13.

This clone was found a few times. The chain recombines TRBV28 with TRBJ2-7, with D perhaps matching TRBD2 (5 bases). This CDR3 contains 15 residues. Germline CDR1 and CDR2: MDHEN and SYDVKM. V gave up 6 bases and J gave up 2 bases, with 17 bases separating them. The CDR3 here is CASSMGPPRAYEQYF. In nucleotides, the CDR3 is TGTGCCAGCAGCATGGGCCCCCCGAGGGCCTACGAGCAGTACTTC.

This rearrangement joins TRBV5-4 to TRBJ1-6; 9 positions agree with TRBD1. V trimming: 4 bases; J trimming: 5 bases; junction bases outside the gene matches: 4. The germline V gene has CDR1 SGHNT and CDR2 YYREEE (reference sequence). The CDR3 runs to 15 residues. The CDR3 DNA reads TGTGCCAGCAGCCGGGGGGACAGGGATAATTCACCCCTCCACTTT. Encoded protein: CASSRGDRDNSPLHF.

The chain employs TRBV7-9 and TRBJ2-7; 12 bases are shared with TRBD2. The V gene end was trimmed by 5 bases and the J gene end by 2 bases; junction bases not matched to a gene: 1. Germline CDR1 SEHNR, CDR2 FQNEAQ (reference sequence). The CDR3 contains 14 residues. The CDR3 DNA follows: TGTGCCAGCAGCCGGACTAGCGGGGCCTACGAGCAGTACTTC. It yields the protein CASSRTSGAYEQYF.

This chain uses TRBV3-1 (or the pseudogene TRBV3-2) with TRBJ1-1, with D hard to call. The CDR3 loop spans 15 amino acids. V was trimmed by 3 bases and J by 3 bases, leaving 14 bases between them. The germline gives CDR1 LGHDT, CDR2 YNNKEL (reference sequence). The DNA for the CDR3 is TGTGCCAGCAGCCATAGCTCCCTCCGGGACACTGAAGCTTTCTTT. Protein: CASSHSSLRDTEAFF.

This clone came up once. This sequence joins TRBV6-5 and TRBJ2-7; D gene unclear. With 8 bases removed from V and 0 bases from J, the gap between germline ends came to 8 bases. CDR1 is MNHEY and CDR2 is SVGAGI in the germline V gene. The CDR3 covers 12 residues. The CDR3 protein is CASRSTSYEQYF. CDR3 DNA: TGTGCCAGCCGCAGTACCTCCTACGAGCAGTACTTC.

V usage is TRBV7-3 and J usage is TRBJ2-1, with D tentatively TRBD1 (5 bases). Trimming removed 5 bases from V and 9 bases from J, with 8 bases in between. The CDR3 is 11 residues long. Per germline, CDR1 SGHTA and CDR2 FQGTGA. CDR3 nucleotide sequence: TGTGCCAGCAGCCTGGGGCCTGAGCAGTTCTTC. Translated, it gives CASSLGPEQFF.

This clone was observed a single time. The genes are TRBV6-6 and TRBJ2-2; D is perhaps TRBD1 (5 bases). CDR1 is MNHNY, CDR2 SVGAGI, per germline (reference sequence). The CDR3 has 13 amino acids. V lost 6 bases and J lost 8, with 13 bases in between. CDR3 amino acids: CASSSQNRGELFF. The CDR3 DNA is TGTGCCAGCAGCAGCCAGAACAGGGGGGAGCTGTTTTTT.

The V and J genes are TRBV2 and TRBJ2-6; 9 nucleotides align to TRBD1. V gave up 11 bases and J gave up 3 bases; unmatched junction bases: 8. The CDR3 covers 15 residues. Germline V gene lookup returns CDR1 SNHLY and CDR2 FYNNEI. The CDR3 bases are TGTGCCGGAGGGACAGGGCAGATTGGGGCCAACGTCCTGACTTTC. It codes for CAGGTGQIGANVLTF.

Turning to this clone: Other DNA sequences of this sample code for an identical CDR3. The chain couples TRBV28 to TRBJ1-2, with TRBD1 matching over 9 bases. CDR1 and CDR2 from the germline V gene are MDHEN and SYDVKM. CDR3 length equals 15 residues. V was clipped by 6 bases and J by 5 bases; unmatched bases: 10. The CDR3 protein is CASRNTQGARYGYTF. CDR3 in DNA: TGTGCCAGCAGAAATACACAGGGGGCTCGGTATGGCTACACCTTC.

In regard to this clone: Other nucleotide sequences in the sample specify the same CDR3. This chain joins TRBV19 and TRBJ1-1; no clear D gene. Germline CDR1 and CDR2: LNHDA and SQIVND (reference sequence). This CDR3 comprises 15 residues. V lost 3 bases to trimming and J lost 4 bases, with 15 bases between them. The CDR3, as DNA: TGTGCCAGTAGTATCCTCCGGGGAACTGGCACTGAAGCTTTCTTT. Residues: CASSILRGTGTEAFF.

This clone was counted between two and nine times. The V and J genes are TRBV5-1 and TRBJ2-6, with a possible D match to TRBD1 (5 bases). CDR1 and CDR2 (germline): SGHRS, YFSETQ. The CDR3 covers 16 residues. V was cut by 0 bases and J by 0 bases, with 7 bases left in between. The CDR3 loop is CASSLGGRSGANVLTF. The CDR3 DNA reads TGCGCCAGCAGCTTGGGGGGCCGCTCTGGGGCCAACGTCCTGACTTTC.

CDR3 in DNA: TGCGCCAGCAGCTTGGCCGGGTCGGACACCGGGGAGCTGTTTTTT. This sequence encodes CASSLAGSDTGELFF. V is TRBV5-1 and J is TRBJ2-2; D uncertain. The CDR3 is 15 residues long. V lost 0 bases and J lost 3, with 9 bases in between. The germline V gene has CDR1 SGHRS and CDR2 YFSETQ.

The chain joins TRBV5-1 to TRBJ1-1; 7 nucleotides line up with TRBD1. The germline V gene has CDR1 SGHRS and CDR2 YFSETQ. The CDR3 is made up of 17 amino acids. J was trimmed by 0 bases and V by 0 bases; bases with no gene match: 8. The CDR3 DNA sequence: TGCGCCAGCAGCTTGGGGGCCGGGACAGTAATGAACACTGAAGCTTTCTTT. It encodes CASSLGAGTVMNTEAFF.